The 17 T cell receptor beta chains in this list originate from one sample, sequenced in a study of T cell responses to AZD1222 COVID-19 vaccine. Produced via immunoSEQ multiplex PCR; TCRdb's table is partial and in-frame only. The sample yields about 130,000 clones, about 94% seen once. The sequenced sample was peripheral blood, obtained on day 0 of AZD1222 vaccination. These receptors were taken from an adult in good health.

The rearrangement uses TRBV5-1 and TRBJ2-1; the match to TRBD2 covers 7 bases. Trimming removed 2 bases from V and 5 bases from J; junction bases left unmatched: 1. The germline gives CDR1 SGHRS, CDR2 YFSETQ. CDR3 length equals 13 residues. CDR3 sequence: CASSFGGDNEQFF. As DNA, the CDR3 is TGCGCCAGCAGCTTTGGGGGGGACAATGAGCAGTTCTTC.

A few counts support this clone. This rearrangement joins TRBV5-1 to TRBJ1-2; 12 bases are a match to TRBD1. The CDR3 totals 17 residues. Unmatched junction bases numbered 10, after V lost 5 bases and J lost 2 bases. Germline V lookup: CDR1 SGHRS, CDR2 YFSETQ. CDR3 sequence (DNA): TGCGCCAGCAGAAACAATCCGGGACAGGGGGCCAACTATGGCTACACCTTC. This encodes CASRNNPGQGANYGYTF.

In DNA, the CDR3 is TGTGCCAGCAGCTTCACTCCGACGGGGAAGTACACTGAAGCTTTCTTT. It codes for CASSFTPTGKYTEAFF. The rearrangement uses TRBV11-2 and TRBJ1-1; the D is unclear. CDR3 length equals 16 residues. The V end was cut by 3 bases, the J end by 3 bases, with 17 bases between. Germline V gene lookup returns CDR1 SGHAT and CDR2 FQNNGV.

The J gene is TRBJ1-2, the V gene TRBV6-5; no firm D call. This CDR3 region has 16 residues. V lost 0 bases, J lost 0 bases, and 11 bases lay in between. The germline gives CDR1 MNHEY, CDR2 SVGAGI. Here the CDR3 DNA reads TGTGCCAGCAGTTACTCTTGGGCCCGGTCTAACTATGGCTACACCTTC. Protein: CASSYSWARSNYGYTF.

The chain joins TRBV7-2 to TRBJ1-1, with D perhaps TRBD1 (5 bases). The CDR3 runs 13 residues. Trimming removed 0 bases from V and 7 bases from J, with 9 bases in between. Germline values: CDR1 SGHTA, CDR2 FQGNSA. The CDR3 nucleotides read TGTGCCAGCAGCTTAGCGACAGTCGGTGAAGCTTTCTTT. Its translation: CASSLATVGEAFF. The full variable domain, with the rest looked up from reference TRBV7-2 and TRBJ1-1, is GAGVSQSPSNKVTEKGKDVELRCDPISGHTALYWYRQSLGQGLEFLIYFQGNSAPDKSGLPSDRFSAERTGGSVSTLTIQRTQQEDSAVYLCASSLATVGEAFFGQGTRLTVV.

This clone was picked up one time. The genes are TRBV30 and TRBJ2-5, with a possible D match to TRBD2 (5 bases). CDR1 and CDR2 (germline): GTSNPN, SVGIG (reference sequence). The CDR3 runs 13 residues. V dropped 3 bases and J dropped 5 bases, with 13 bases sitting between them. CDR3 bases: TGTGCCTGGAGCGGCGGGCTTGGGGAGACCCAGTACTTC. Its protein product is CAWSGGLGETQYF.

The chain has TRBV19 and TRBJ2-2; D is ambiguous. There are 16 residues in the CDR3. Between the trimmed V and J ends, which lost 5 bases and 1 base, there was a span of 14 bases. Germline CDR1 LNHDA, CDR2 SQIVND (reference sequence). The chain's CDR3 is CASSYPPGRNTGELFF. CDR3 bases: TGTGCCAGTAGTTACCCCCCTGGCAGGAACACCGGGGAGCTGTTTTTT.

The chain employs TRBV7-8 and TRBJ2-3; D unresolved. CDR1 and CDR2 (germline): SGHVS, FQNEAQ. V shed 5 bases and J shed 10 bases, with 13 bases lying between them. The CDR3 is 12 residues long. The CDR3 here is CASSELSSAQYF. The CDR3 DNA reads TGTGCCAGCAGCGAGCTTAGTTCGGCGCAGTATTTT. Based on the CDR3 plus reference TRBV7-8 and TRBJ2-3, the full variable domain is GAGVSQSPRYKVAKRGQDVALRCDPISGHVSLFWYQQALGQGPEFLTYFQNEAQLDKSGLPSDRFFAERPEGSVSTLKIQRTQQEDSAVYLCASSELSSAQYFGPGTRLTVL.

The V and J genes are TRBV6-5 and TRBJ2-3; D is tentatively TRBD1 or TRBD2 (7 bases each). Germline CDR1 and CDR2: MNHEY and SVGAGI. The V end was cut by 7 bases, the J end by 4 bases, with 18 bases between. The CDR3 runs 15 residues. Written as DNA, the CDR3 is TGTGCCAGCACCGCATGGCAGGGGGGGGCAGATACGCAGTATTTT. This gives the protein CASTAWQGGADTQYF.

The chain carries TRBV11-2 and TRBJ2-7; TRBD1 or TRBD2 may be the D gene (6 bases each). V dropped 5 bases and J dropped 3 bases, with 11 bases sitting between them. The germline V gene encodes CDR1 SGHAT and CDR2 FQNNGV. This CDR3 comprises 13 residues. The CDR3 DNA sequence: TGTGCCAGCAGCGCCAGGGGAGGCTACGAGCAGTACTTC. It yields the protein CASSARGGYEQYF.

V and J are TRBV5-1 and TRBJ2-5; D remains unclear. The CDR3 is 11 amino acids. V was pared by 5 bases and J by 1 base, with 3 bases between. Germline V gene data show CDR1 as SGHRS and CDR2 as YFSETQ. In DNA form, the CDR3 reads TGCGCCAGCAGGATCCAAGAGACCCAGTACTTC. Translation gives CASRIQETQYF.

The V call is TRBV5-1, the J call TRBJ2-5, with D possibly TRBD2 on 5 matching bases. The CDR3 consists of 16 residues. Germline lookup yields CDR1 SGHRS and CDR2 YFSETQ. Trimming took 0 bases from V and 7 from J, leaving 19 bases between them. DNA for the CDR3: TGCGCCAGCAGCTTGGGGGGATCTTACCTCGAGGGGACCCAGTACTTC. This sequence encodes CASSLGGSYLEGTQYF.

This chain's CDR3 is CASRKLEKLFF. The CDR3 bases are TGTGCCAGCAGGAAGCTTGAAAAACTGTTTTTT. V is TRBV6-6 and J is TRBJ1-4; D is uncertain. CDR1 and CDR2 (germline): MNHNY, SVGAGI (reference sequence). V was clipped by 6 bases and J by 7 bases, with 6 bases between them. CDR3 length: 11 residues.

The rearrangement links TRBV5-4 to TRBJ2-2; D could derive from TRBD1 or TRBD2 (5 bases each). Trimming stripped 2 bases from V and 4 bases from J, with 12 bases between. The CDR3 contains 15 residues. Germline V gives CDR1 SGHNT, CDR2 YYREEE (reference sequence). The CDR3 coding sequence is TGTGCCAGCAGCTTCTTTACTGGGGGCACCGGGGAGCTGTTTTTT. Its translation is CASSFFTGGTGELFF. The full variable domain, rest sourced from reference TRBV5-4 and TRBJ2-2, is ETGVTQSPTHLIKTRGQQVTLRCSSQSGHNTVSWYQQALGQGPQFIFQYYREEENGRGNFPPRFSGLQFPNYSSELNVNALELDDSALYLCASSFFTGGTGELFFGEGSRLTVL.

The chain links TRBV5-1 to TRBJ2-7; unclear D gene. The V end lost 2 bases, the J end lost 2 bases, and 17 bases lay between the germline ends. Germline CDR1 is SGHRS and CDR2 is YFSETQ. CDR3 size: 16 residues. The CDR3 DNA sequence: TGCGCCAGCAGCTTAGTTTCTGGAACCGACACCTACGAGCAGTACTTC. This translates into CASSLVSGTDTYEQYF. The full variable domain, with the rest looked up from reference TRBV5-1 and TRBJ2-7, is KAGVTQTPRYLIKTRGQQVTLSCSPISGHRSVSWYQQTPGQGLQFLFEYFSETQRNKGNFPGRFSGRQFSNSRSEMNVSTLELGDSALYLCASSLVSGTDTYEQYFGPGTRLTVT.

J is TRBJ2-5 and V is TRBV3-1 (or the pseudogene TRBV3-2), with 10 bases that match TRBD2. The CDR3 spans 15 residues. Germline values: CDR1 LGHDT, CDR2 YNNKEL (reference sequence). The junction had 12 bases not matched to a gene; V was cut back by 8 bases and J by 6 bases. The CDR3 is CASHRLAGEKKTQYF. CDR3 DNA sequence: TGTGCCAGCCACCGGCTAGCGGGAGAAAAAAAGACCCAGTACTTC.

This clone occurred once. This chain links TRBV11-2 with TRBJ1-2; weak D call: TRBD1 (6 bases). The CDR3 sequence is 16 residues long. From germline, CDR1 is SGHAT and CDR2 FQNNGV. Trimming took off 2 bases at V and 6 bases at J, with 19 bases between the two ends. Here the CDR3 DNA reads TGTGCCAGCAGCTTATCTGAAGGGGGTGGTATAGATGGCTACACCTTC. Translated: CASSLSEGGGIDGYTF.